This paragraph covers one T cell receptor beta chain sequence. These data belong to a study of graft-versus-host responses after intestinal transplantation. There are 16 residues in the CDR3. V gave up 0 bases and J gave up 2 bases, with 14 bases separating them. CDR1 is MNHEY, CDR2 SVGAGI, per germline. Clones were read by immunoSEQ multiplex PCR, and TCRdb kept only the in-frame ones, dropping some. The sample lists roughly 46,000 clones; roughly 93% were seen once. This TCR derives from a human patient who received an intestinal transplant, so some T cells may come from the graft donor. The sequencing used PBMCs, collected about 800 days after a first intestinal transplant, on the day of a second. The chain uses TRBV6-5 and TRBJ2-7, with a weak D call TRBD1 (6 bases). The CDR3 nucleotides are TGTGCCAGCAGTTACTCGATGCAGGGGCTGACCTACGAGCAGTACTTC. Translated, it gives CASSYSMQGLTYEQYF.